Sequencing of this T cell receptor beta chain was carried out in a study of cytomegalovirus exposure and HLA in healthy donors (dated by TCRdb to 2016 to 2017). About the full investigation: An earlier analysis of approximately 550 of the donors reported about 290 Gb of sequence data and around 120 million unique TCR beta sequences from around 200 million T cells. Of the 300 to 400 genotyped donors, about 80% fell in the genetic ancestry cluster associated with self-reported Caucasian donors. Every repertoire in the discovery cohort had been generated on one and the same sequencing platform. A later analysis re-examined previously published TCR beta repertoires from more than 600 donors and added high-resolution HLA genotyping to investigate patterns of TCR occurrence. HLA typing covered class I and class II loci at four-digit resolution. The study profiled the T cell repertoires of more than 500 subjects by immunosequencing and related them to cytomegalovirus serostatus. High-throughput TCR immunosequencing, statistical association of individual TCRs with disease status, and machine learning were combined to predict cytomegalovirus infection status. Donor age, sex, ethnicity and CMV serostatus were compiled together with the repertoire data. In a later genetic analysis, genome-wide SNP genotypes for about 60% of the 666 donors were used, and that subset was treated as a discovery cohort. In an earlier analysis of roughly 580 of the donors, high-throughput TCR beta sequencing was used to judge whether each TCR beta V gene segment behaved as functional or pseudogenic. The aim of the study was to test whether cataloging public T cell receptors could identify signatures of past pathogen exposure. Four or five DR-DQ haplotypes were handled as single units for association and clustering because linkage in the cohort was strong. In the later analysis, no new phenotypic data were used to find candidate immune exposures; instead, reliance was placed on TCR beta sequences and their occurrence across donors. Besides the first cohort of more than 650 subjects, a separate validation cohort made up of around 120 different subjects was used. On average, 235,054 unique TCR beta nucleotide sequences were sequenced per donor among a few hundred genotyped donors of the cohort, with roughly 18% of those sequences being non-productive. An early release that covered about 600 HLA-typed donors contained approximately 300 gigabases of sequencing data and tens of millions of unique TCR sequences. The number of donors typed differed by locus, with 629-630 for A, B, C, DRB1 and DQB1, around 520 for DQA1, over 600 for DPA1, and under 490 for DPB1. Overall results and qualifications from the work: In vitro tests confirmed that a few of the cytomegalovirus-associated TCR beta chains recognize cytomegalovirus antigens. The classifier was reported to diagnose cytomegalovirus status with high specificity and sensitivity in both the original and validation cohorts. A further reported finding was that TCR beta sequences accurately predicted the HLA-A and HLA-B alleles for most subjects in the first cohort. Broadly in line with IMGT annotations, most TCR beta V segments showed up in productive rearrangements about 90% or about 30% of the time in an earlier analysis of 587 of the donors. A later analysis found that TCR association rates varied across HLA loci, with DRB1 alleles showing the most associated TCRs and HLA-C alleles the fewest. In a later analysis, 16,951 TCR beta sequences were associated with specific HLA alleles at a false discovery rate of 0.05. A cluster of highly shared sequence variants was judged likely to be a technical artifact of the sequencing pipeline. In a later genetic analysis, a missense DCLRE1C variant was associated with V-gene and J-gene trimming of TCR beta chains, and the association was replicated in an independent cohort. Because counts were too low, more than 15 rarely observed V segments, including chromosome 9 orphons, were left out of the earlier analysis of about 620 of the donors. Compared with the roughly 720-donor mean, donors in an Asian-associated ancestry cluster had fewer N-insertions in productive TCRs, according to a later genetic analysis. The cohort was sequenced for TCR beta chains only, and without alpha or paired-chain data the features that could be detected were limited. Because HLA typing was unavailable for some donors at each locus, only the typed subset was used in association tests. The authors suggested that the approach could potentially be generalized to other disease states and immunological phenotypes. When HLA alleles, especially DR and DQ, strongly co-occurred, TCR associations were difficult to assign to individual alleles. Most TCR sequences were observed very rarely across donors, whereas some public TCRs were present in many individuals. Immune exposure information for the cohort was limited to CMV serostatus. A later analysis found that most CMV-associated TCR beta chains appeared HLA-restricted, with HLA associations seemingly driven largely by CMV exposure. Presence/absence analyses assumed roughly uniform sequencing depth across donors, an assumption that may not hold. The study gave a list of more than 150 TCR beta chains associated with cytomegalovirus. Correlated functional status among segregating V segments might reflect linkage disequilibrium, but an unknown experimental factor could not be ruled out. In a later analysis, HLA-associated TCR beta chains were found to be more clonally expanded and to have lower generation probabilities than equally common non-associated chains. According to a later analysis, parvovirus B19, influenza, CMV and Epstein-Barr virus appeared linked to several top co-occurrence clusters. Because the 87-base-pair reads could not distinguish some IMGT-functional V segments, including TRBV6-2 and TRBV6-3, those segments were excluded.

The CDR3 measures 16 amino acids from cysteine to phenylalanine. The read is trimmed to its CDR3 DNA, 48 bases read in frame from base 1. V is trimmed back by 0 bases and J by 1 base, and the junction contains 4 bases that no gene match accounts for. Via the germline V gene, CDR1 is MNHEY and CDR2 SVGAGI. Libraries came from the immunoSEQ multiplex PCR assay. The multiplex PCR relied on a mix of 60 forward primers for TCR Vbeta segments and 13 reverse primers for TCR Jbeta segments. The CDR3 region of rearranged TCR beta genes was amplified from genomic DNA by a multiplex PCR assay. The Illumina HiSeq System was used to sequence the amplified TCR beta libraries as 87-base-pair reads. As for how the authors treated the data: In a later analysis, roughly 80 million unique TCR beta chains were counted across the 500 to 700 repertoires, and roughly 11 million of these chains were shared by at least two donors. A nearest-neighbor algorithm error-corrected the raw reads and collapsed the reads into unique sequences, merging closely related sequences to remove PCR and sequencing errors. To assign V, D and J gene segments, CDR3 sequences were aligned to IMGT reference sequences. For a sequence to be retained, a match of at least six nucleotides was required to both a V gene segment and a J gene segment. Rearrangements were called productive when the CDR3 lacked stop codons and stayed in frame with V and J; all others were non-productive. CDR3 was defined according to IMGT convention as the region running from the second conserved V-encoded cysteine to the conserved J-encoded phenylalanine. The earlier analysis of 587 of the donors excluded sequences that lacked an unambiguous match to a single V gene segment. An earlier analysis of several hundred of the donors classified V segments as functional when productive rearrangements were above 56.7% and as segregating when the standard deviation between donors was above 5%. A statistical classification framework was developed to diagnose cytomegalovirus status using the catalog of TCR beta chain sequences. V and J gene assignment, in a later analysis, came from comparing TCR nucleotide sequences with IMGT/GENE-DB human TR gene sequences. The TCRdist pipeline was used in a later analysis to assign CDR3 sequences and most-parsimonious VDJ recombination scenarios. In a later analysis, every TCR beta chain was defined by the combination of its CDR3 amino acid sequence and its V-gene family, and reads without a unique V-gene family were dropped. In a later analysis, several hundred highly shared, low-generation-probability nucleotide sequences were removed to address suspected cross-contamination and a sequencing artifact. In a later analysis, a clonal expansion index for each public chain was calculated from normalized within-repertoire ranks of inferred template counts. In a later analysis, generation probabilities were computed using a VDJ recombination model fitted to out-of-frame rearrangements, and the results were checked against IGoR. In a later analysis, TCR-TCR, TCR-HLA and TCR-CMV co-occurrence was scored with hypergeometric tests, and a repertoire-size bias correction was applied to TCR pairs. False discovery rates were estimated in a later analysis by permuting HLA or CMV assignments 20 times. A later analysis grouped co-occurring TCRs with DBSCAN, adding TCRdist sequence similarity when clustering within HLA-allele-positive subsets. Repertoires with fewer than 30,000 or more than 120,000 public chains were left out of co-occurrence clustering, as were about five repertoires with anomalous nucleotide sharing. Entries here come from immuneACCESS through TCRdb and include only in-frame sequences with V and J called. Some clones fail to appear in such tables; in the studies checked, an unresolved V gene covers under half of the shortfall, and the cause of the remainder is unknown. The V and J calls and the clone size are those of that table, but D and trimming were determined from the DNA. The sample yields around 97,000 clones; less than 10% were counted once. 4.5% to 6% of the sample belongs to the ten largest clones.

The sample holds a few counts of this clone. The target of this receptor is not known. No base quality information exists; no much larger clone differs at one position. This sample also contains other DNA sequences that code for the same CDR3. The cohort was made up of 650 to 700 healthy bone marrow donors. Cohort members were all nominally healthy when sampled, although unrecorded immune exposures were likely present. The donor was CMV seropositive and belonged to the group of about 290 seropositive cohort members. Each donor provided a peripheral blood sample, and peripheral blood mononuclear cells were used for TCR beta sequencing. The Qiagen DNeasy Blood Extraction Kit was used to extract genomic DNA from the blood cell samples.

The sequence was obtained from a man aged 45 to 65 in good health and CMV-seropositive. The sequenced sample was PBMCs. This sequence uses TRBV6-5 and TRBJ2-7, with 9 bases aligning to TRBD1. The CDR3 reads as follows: CASSYSRTGDSYEQYF. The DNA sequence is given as TGTGCCAGCAGTTACTCCCGGACAGGGGATTCCTACGAGCAGTACTTC.